This TCR beta chain originates from a study of cytomegalovirus exposure and HLA in healthy donors. For the study at large: Most donors, just over 80% of 398 genotyped, fell in the Caucasian-associated ancestry cluster. Study-wide results and caveats: No immune exposure information besides CMV serostatus was available. CMV antigen specificity was confirmed in vitro for a few CMV-associated chains.

This clone was seen only a few times. Its antigen remains unidentified. Primers included in the PCR were 60 Vbeta and 13 Jbeta primers. Per the study methods: Unique TCR beta chains numbered roughly 84 million in a later analysis, with roughly 9.9 million shared. Some clones are missing from TCRdb's copy, which holds only in-frame ones; the method was immunoSEQ multiplex PCR. V, J and clone size derive from that table, while D and trimming were established from the DNA sequence. Of about 55,000 clones in the sample, roughly 77% were seen once. With 0 bases removed from V and 9 bases from J, the gap between germline ends came to 3 bases. CDR1 and CDR2 from the germline V gene are PRHDT and FYEKMQ (reference sequence). The CDR3 totals 11 residues.

The sample comprised PBMCs. The chain carries TRBV13 and TRBJ2-1; D is ambiguous. The clonotype was recovered from a female donor in good health and CMV-seronegative. CDR3 nucleotides: TGTGCCAGCAGCTTAGGTCGTGAGCAGTTCTTC. It specifies CASSLGREQFF.